This TCR beta chain was sequenced in a study of monozygotic twins with inflammatory bowel disease (dated 2019 in TCRdb). For the wider study: In total, roughly 28 monozygotic twin pairs made up the full study: 19 Danish pairs, all IBD-discordant, plus nine German pairs, of which four were IBD-concordant and five were IBD-discordant. The search for disease-associated traits relied mainly on comparing IBD patients with their genetically identical healthy co-twins within discordant pairs. Each individual had, on average, about 151 000 unique TCRalpha sequences and 181 000 unique TCRbeta sequences available for analysis.

CDR1 and CDR2 are read off the germline V gene (reference sequence) as GTSNPN and SVGIG. Measured from the cysteine to the phenylalanine, the CDR3 is 17 residues long. DNA was not recorded. Library generation was performed with 5' RACE. Each TCR library was prepared from 3,000 to 4,000 ng of total RNA. For each sample, cDNA synthesis with SMARTScribe reverse transcriptase was split into eight separate reactions. During cDNA synthesis, template switching was used to introduce unique molecular identifiers that contained a 6-nucleotide sample barcode. Amplification of TCRalpha and TCRbeta cDNA involved two nested PCRs of 16 and 9 cycles, and each PCR was followed by bead purification. Before amplification, the cDNA was both treated with uracil DNA-glycosylase and purified with the QIAquick PCR purification kit. The second PCR added Illumina TruSeq-compatible adapters along with sample-specific barcodes. Library quality and concentration were assessed using TapeStation and Qubit, and 4.5 to 5.5 ng of each library was pooled. The pooled libraries were sequenced with 2 x 100 bp reads and custom sequencing primers on an Illumina HiSeq2500 single-index Rapid Run. On the authors' methods: PCR and sequencing errors were corrected by UMI-based consensus assembly using MiGEC version 1.2.6. MiXCR version 2.1.1 handled V(D)J alignment, clonotype assembly and CDR3 extraction. To normalise gene usage, clonotype sharing and MAIT/NKT TCR abundance, the analysis used the top 1000, 10 000 and 20 000 clonotypes per sample. After downsampling to 27 000 UMIs, diversity was calculated as the inverse Simpson index using the vegan R package. Paired Mann-Whitney U tests on discordant twin pairs were used, with Benjamini-Hochberg multiple-testing correction. After TCRdb reprocessed the reads, each CDR3 protein sequence was kept as one row, without DNA. The V and J calls shown here were made by TCRdb, not taken from the authors' results. The table kept for this sample lists 350,000 to 550,000 distinct CDR3 sequences. The ten largest clones capture 2% to 2.5% of the sample.

Concerning this clonotype: No cognate antigen has been identified for it.

Broader findings and caveats from the paper: Differing immunosuppressive treatments among patients may have added background noise and inter-individual variability to the repertoires. IBD patients had lower TCRbeta repertoire diversity, measured by the inverse Simpson index, than their healthy co-twins. Repertoire similarity did not differ between concordant and discordant twins, which could be due to limited statistical power. The analysis was unable to tell different T cell subtypes apart. The results gave no support for a single strong signal or clonotype linked to IBD. Fewer clonotypes were shared with other individuals by IBD patients than by healthy twins, most markedly in patients showing signs of disease activity.

From each donor, a roughly 2.7 ml peripheral blood sample was collected into PAXgene tubes and kept at -80 degrees C. Without any T cell sorting, total RNA was extracted from whole blood using the PAXgene blood miRNA kit on an automated QIAcube. Peripheral blood from monozygotic twin pairs, either concordant or discordant for inflammatory bowel disease, underwent deep TCRalpha and TCRbeta repertoire profiling that used unique molecular barcoding. Smoking habits were recorded for all twin pairs, and individuals were classified as current, former or never smokers. The sample was blood. The sequence is built from TRBV30 and TRBJ1-5. This TCR came from a human donor with ulcerative colitis or Crohn's disease, or a healthy co-twin of an affected twin (not recorded which). The CDR3 is CAWSGGSGGYSNQPQHF. Joined to the reference TRBV30 and TRBJ1-5 proteins, this CDR3 gives the full variable domain: SQTIHQWPATLVQPVGSPLSLECTVEGTSNPNLYWYRQAAGRGLQLLFYSVGIGQISSEVPQNLSASRPQDRQFILSSKKLLLSDSGFYLCAWSGGSGGYSNQPQHFGDGTRLSIL.